This T cell receptor (beta chain) appears in the sequencing data of a study of OX40 agonist ivuxolimab in advanced cancers. About the study: Ivuxolimab doses were 0.01, 0.1, 0.3, 1.5, 3 or 10 mg/kg every 2 weeks.

Germline CDR1 and CDR2: LNHNV and YYDKDF (reference sequence). Germline trimming cut 5 bases from V and 0 bases from J; bases unmatched to any gene: 3. The CDR3 runs to 14 residues. The assay was immunoSEQ multiplex PCR, and TCRdb's table has in-frame clones only and misses some. The sample shows 20,000 to 30,000 clones, roughly 90% of them seen only once. Whole-study results and caveats: At 0.1 to 3.0 mg/kg, clonal expansion of CD4+ and CD8+ blood T cells had occurred by week 6. In a subset of nonresponders, normalized T-cell clonal expansion was also low.

This clone was observed a handful of times. The antigen is undetermined. The receptor comes from an adult with an advanced solid tumor such as melanoma, head and neck, liver or kidney cancer. The material was CD4+ or CD8+ T cells sorted from blood, obtained in a trial of the OX40 agonist ivuxolimab. The J gene is TRBJ2-7, the V gene TRBV15; TRBD1 agrees at 8 bases. This CDR3 is CATSLGQGSYEQYF. The CDR3 DNA follows: TGTGCCACCAGCCTTGGACAGGGCTCCTACGAGCAGTACTTC.